The 12 T cell receptor beta chains below come from one sample, sequenced in a study of T cell responses to AZD1222 COVID-19 vaccine. Clones were read by immunoSEQ multiplex PCR, and TCRdb kept only the in-frame ones, dropping some. The table has roughly 100,000 clones, roughly 88% seen once; the top ten hold 10% to 15%. The sequenced sample was peripheral blood, obtained on day 0 of AZD1222 vaccination. Receptor source: an adult in good health.

The chain combines TRBV4-3 with TRBJ2-2; 9 nucleotides line up with TRBD2. V trimming: 0 bases; J trimming: 9 bases; junction bases outside the gene matches: 5. The CDR3 has 15 residues. CDR1 is LGHNA and CDR2 is YSLEER in the germline V gene. CDR3 region: CASSQESGGRRELFF. The DNA for the CDR3 is TGCGCCAGCAGCCAAGAGAGCGGGGGGCGGAGGGAGCTGTTTTTT.

The CDR3 nucleotides are TGTGCCAGCAGCTTAGACATGGGCGGCTACACCTTC. It codes for CASSLDMGGYTF. The chain links TRBV7-9 to TRBJ1-2, with no clear D. The CDR3 spans 12 residues. Germline assignment: CDR1 SEHNR and CDR2 FQNEAQ (reference sequence). Trimming took 1 base from V and 8 from J, leaving 8 bases between them. The entire variable domain, with the rest obtained from reference TRBV7-9 and TRBJ1-2, is as follows: DTGVSQNPRHKITKRGQNVTFRCDPISEHNRLYWYRQTLGQGPEFLTYFQNEAQLEKSRLLSDRFSAERPKGSFSTLEIQRTEQGDSAMYLCASSLDMGGYTFGSGTRLTVV.

The chain links TRBV7-2 to TRBJ2-1; 10 nucleotides agree with TRBD2. From germline, CDR1 is SGHTA and CDR2 FQGNSA. V was clipped by 5 bases and J by 4 bases; unmatched bases: 5. This CDR3 contains 15 residues. The CDR3 DNA sequence: TGTGCCAGCAGCCCAGTAGCGGGGGGTTACAATGAGCAGTTCTTC. Protein sequence: CASSPVAGGYNEQFF.

J is TRBJ2-3 and V is TRBV7-3; 10 nucleotides align to TRBD2. CDR1 and CDR2 from the germline V gene are SGHTA and FQGTGA. J was trimmed by 5 bases and V by 5 bases; bases with no gene match: 4. The length of the CDR3 is 14 residues. This CDR3 is CASSPGLAVDTQYF. For the CDR3, the DNA is TGTGCCAGCAGCCCCGGACTAGCGGTAGATACGCAGTATTTT.

This chain joins TRBV27 and TRBJ1-2, with D uncertain. The CDR3 is made up of 12 amino acids. The V end lost 4 bases, the J end lost 8 bases, and 11 bases lay between the germline ends. CDR1 and CDR2 from the germline V gene are MNHEY and SMNVEV (reference sequence). The CDR3 bases are TGTGCCAGCAGTTCCGCCGTGGGAGGCTACACCTTC. This encodes CASSSAVGGYTF.

The genes are TRBV5-1 and TRBJ2-5; D is unclear. Germline CDR1 and CDR2: SGHRS and YFSETQ. Trimming stripped 4 bases from V and 0 bases from J, with 4 bases between. The CDR3 runs to 12 residues. The CDR3 is CASSTNQETQYF. The CDR3, as DNA: TGCGCCAGCAGCACTAACCAAGAGACCCAGTACTTC.

The rearrangement links TRBV3-1 (or the pseudogene TRBV3-2) to TRBJ1-4; tentatively, D is TRBD1 (5 bases). The germline CDR1 and CDR2 sequences are LGHDT and YNNKEL (reference sequence). V lost 8 bases, J lost 10 bases, and 14 bases lay in between. The CDR3 loop spans 12 amino acids. CDR3 coding DNA: TGTGCCAGCGGCGAACAGGCGGGAAAACTGTTTTTT. It specifies CASGEQAGKLFF.

The V and J genes are TRBV25-1 and TRBJ1-2, with a possible D match to TRBD1 (5 bases). This CDR3 is built from 12 residues. Germline CDR1 MGHDK, CDR2 SYGVNS. With 7 bases removed from V and 2 bases from J, the gap between germline ends came to 8 bases. The DNA for the CDR3 is TGTGCCAGCACCGCAGGGAACTATGGCTACACCTTC. This gives the protein CASTAGNYGYTF.

This clone showed up just once. J is TRBJ2-7 and V is TRBV7-8, with unresolved D. The germline V and J ends were trimmed by 5 bases and 2 bases, with 31 bases remaining between them. This CDR3 has 20 amino acids. CDR1 and CDR2 (germline): SGHVS, FQNEAQ. The CDR3 loop reads CASSKARVISGFTQTYEQYF. CDR3 coding DNA: TGTGCCAGCAGCAAAGCCCGTGTCATTAGTGGCTTCACCCAAACCTACGAGCAGTACTTC.

The chain carries TRBV19 and TRBJ1-4; 8 bases map to TRBD1. With 4 bases clipped from V and 7 bases from J, the junction kept 14 bases outside the gene matches. The CDR3 loop spans 17 amino acids. CDR1 is LNHDA, CDR2 SQIVND, per germline (reference sequence). CDR3 amino acids: CASSRNPPTGVGEKLFF. CDR3 DNA: TGTGCCAGTAGTAGAAACCCCCCGACAGGGGTCGGTGAAAAACTGTTTTTT.

This clone was counted a few times. The V and J genes are TRBV5-1 and TRBJ2-7, with D unclear. V was clipped by 0 bases and J by 6 bases, with 10 bases between them. The CDR3 spans 13 residues. The germline gives CDR1 SGHRS, CDR2 YFSETQ. The CDR3, as DNA: TGCGCCAGCAGCTTGGGCCCAGGTTTCGAGCAGTACTTC. Translation: CASSLGPGFEQYF.

Worth noting for this clone: The conserved closing phenylalanine or tryptophan is absent in this CDR3, likely reflecting a read error. The DNA is left out, because the CDR3 cannot be placed on it with certainty; the CDR3 is given as TCRdb lists it. This chain links TRBV27 with TRBJ2-7; TRBD1 reflects the table's D call only, with no check against the DNA. Germline lookup yields CDR1 MNHEY and CDR2 SMNVEV (reference sequence). The CDR3 is 9 amino acids long, termini counted. This CDR3 is CAIETGTTR.